The source of this TCR beta chain is a study of shared T cell receptors in the human thymus. TCRdb's copy holds only in-frame clones and misses some; the assay was immunoSEQ multiplex PCR. The data hold hundreds of thousands of clones, with roughly 90% observed a single time. The CDR3 runs to 14 residues. V was shortened by 4 bases and J by 2 bases, with 11 bases between the two germline ends. Per the germline V gene, CDR1 is MRHNA and CDR2 is SNTAGT. The same sample was also used in a study of human thymus T cells. From that paper: Gene usage for V and J segments appeared biased in thymic and blood repertoires.

V gene TRBV6-4 combines with J gene TRBJ2-5; no reliable D call. Material: thymocytes. The TCR comes from a boy younger than two with a congenital heart defect. This CDR3 reads CASSVRLTQETQYF. In nucleotides, the CDR3 is TGTGCCAGCAGTGTCCGTCTAACGCAAGAGACCCAGTACTTC.